Listed below are T cell receptor beta chains from one sample, sequenced in a study of blood T cell repertoires in COVID-19. The method was immunoSEQ multiplex PCR; TCRdb's version includes in-frame clones alone and lacks a portion of them. Among approximately 400,000 clones listed, roughly 77% were seen once. Sequencing was performed on peripheral blood. The receptors derive from a human donor with acute or convalescent COVID-19. The donor label of this sample is uncertain. Both conserved end residues are trimmed from each CDR3. Fields, in order: V gene, J gene, CDR3 length, CDR3 protein.

>TRBV7-2|TRBJ2-1|14
ASSAATSGYSNEQF
>TRBV7-8|TRBJ2-7|12
ASTQLGSSYEQY
>TRBV5-5|TRBJ2-5|15
ASSRGPSSGNQETQY
>TRBV7-9|TRBJ2-3|11
ASSFQGTDTQY
>TRBV27|TRBJ2-1|13
ASSLGTRGRNEQF
>TRBV30|TRBJ1-2|10
AWSVGVGGYT
>TRBV5-1|TRBJ1-1|9
ASSLTDEAF
>TRBV7-9|TRBJ1-5|11
ASSLGGPQPQH
>TRBV5-1|TRBJ2-6|14
ASSFQTVPGANVLT
>TRBV9|TRBJ2-5|13
ASSVVGGPWETQY
>TRBV10-2|TRBJ2-4|13
ASFRGVQTEGIQY
>TRBV6-5|TRBJ2-5|11
ASVRGGQETQY
>TRBV15|TRBJ2-7|13
ATSAGAESSYEQY
>TRBV10-2|TRBJ2-1|12
ASILGTSGNEQF
>TRBV11-3|TRBJ2-7|11
ASSLGATYEQY
>TRBV12-3/TRBV12-4|TRBJ1-4|11
ASSLVFNEKLF
>TRBV28|TRBJ1-2|14
ASRPFGRGDFYGYT
>TRBV5-1|TRBJ1-4|14
ASSSGRGGFSEKLF
>TRBV7-6|TRBJ2-3|13
ASSFGANMGDTQY
>TRBV28|TRBJ1-1|11
ASSPHPGFRAF
>TRBV3-1/TRBV3-2|TRBJ1-6|12
ASSQEGRGPPLH
>TRBV5-1|TRBJ2-1|12
ASSNGQAYNEQF
>TRBV7-9|TRBJ2-7|11
ASSLSASYEQY
>TRBV6-5|TRBJ1-5|13
ASSPHGQGLQPQH
>TRBV7-9|TRBJ1-1|13
ASSSPLGSNTEAF
>TRBV6-6|TRBJ2-2|13
ASSLDRVDTGELF
>TRBV5-4|TRBJ2-2|12
ASSLGGGGGELF
>TRBV7-9|TRBJ2-1|14
ASSFSGLAEYNEQF
>TRBV3-1/TRBV3-2|TRBJ2-2|14
ASSQDYAGQTGELF
>TRBV15|TRBJ1-2|15
ATSRDWGQGLGYGYT
>TRBV28|TRBJ1-2|12
ASSLPITGQGYT
>TRBV28|TRBJ1-1|9
ASSPRREAF
>TRBV6-4|TRBJ2-7|13
ASSFGQGDSYEQY
>TRBV11-2|TRBJ2-5|12
ASSITGGQETQY
>TRBV9|TRBJ2-2|14
ASSVRLAANTGELF
>TRBV19|TRBJ1-5|12
ASSTSAGDQPQH
>TRBV28|TRBJ1-1|12
ASNLPRGNTEAF